The rows below give T cell receptor beta chains drawn from one sample of a study of T cell responses to AZD1222 COVID-19 vaccine. Measured with immunoSEQ multiplex PCR; TCRdb has only the in-frame clones, and not every one. The sample carries over 120,000 clones, just under 95% recorded once. Sample: peripheral blood, taken after recovery from COVID-19. The receptors here all came from an adult who had recovered from COVID-19. Both conserved end residues are part of each CDR3. A D gene is named only where the DNA matches it firmly. The size of a clone is reported for some rows only, either as once, few or many, or as a class for expanded clones.

CASSQDSSSGKGTQYF,TGTGCCAGCAGCCAAGATTCTTCTAGCGGGAAGGGGACCCAGTACTTC,TRBD2,TRBJ2-5,16,.,TRBV3-1/TRBV3-2
CASSGGQPQHF,TGTGCCAGCAGTGGGGGCCAGCCCCAGCATTTT,.,TRBJ1-5,11,.,TRBV12-3/TRBV12-4
CASKADHSYEQYF,TGTGCCAGCAAGGCGGACCACTCCTACGAGCAGTACTTC,.,TRBJ2-7,13,.,TRBV2
CASSLGFAYEQYF,TGTGCCAGCAGCTTAGGGTTTGCCTACGAGCAGTACTTC,.,TRBJ2-7,13,.,TRBV11-2
CAWSAVFGAFF,TGTGCCTGGAGCGCCGTATTTGGAGCTTTCTTT,.,TRBJ1-1,11,.,TRBV30
CASSLNGDEQFF,TGTGCCAGCAGCTTAAACGGGGATGAGCAGTTCTTC,.,TRBJ2-1,12,.,TRBV7-9
CASNPALESGNEQFF,TGTGCCAGCAACCCAGCGCTAGAGTCAGGTAATGAGCAGTTCTTC,.,TRBJ2-1,15,.,TRBV2
CASSSSKVGPAEAFF,TGTGCCAGCAGCTCGAGTAAGGTAGGGCCCGCTGAAGCTTTCTTT,.,TRBJ1-1,15,few,TRBV7-2
CASSPILGDQETQYF,TGTGCCAGCTCACCAATACTAGGGGACCAAGAGACCCAGTACTTC,.,TRBJ2-5,15,.,TRBV18
CASSSLLAGRGTGDTQYF,TGTGCCAGCAGTTCATTACTAGCGGGTAGAGGTACGGGAGATACGCAGTATTTT,TRBD2,TRBJ2-3,18,.,TRBV6-2/TRBV6-3
CASSTSDRASNQPQHF,TGTGCCAGTAGTACTTCAGACAGGGCGAGCAATCAGCCCCAGCATTTT,TRBD1,TRBJ1-5,16,.,TRBV19
CASSIEGTEAFF,TGTGCCAGTAGTATTGAGGGCACTGAAGCTTTCTTT,.,TRBJ1-1,12,.,TRBV19
CASSVLGASYNEQFF,TGTGCCAGCAGCGTTCTGGGGGCTTCCTACAATGAGCAGTTCTTC,.,TRBJ2-1,15,.,TRBV9
CASSPDRGLFTEAFF,TGTGCCAGCAGCCCGGACAGGGGGCTTTTCACTGAAGCTTTCTTT,TRBD1,TRBJ1-1,15,.,TRBV28
CASSSRTSERSYEQYF,TGTGCCAGCAGCTCCCGGACTAGCGAGCGCTCCTACGAGCAGTACTTC,TRBD2,TRBJ2-7,16,.,TRBV7-9
CASSRGLAGPNEQFF,TGTGCCAGCAGCCGGGGACTAGCGGGACCGAATGAGCAGTTCTTC,TRBD2,TRBJ2-1,15,once,TRBV3-1/TRBV3-2
CASSRQGMEEKLFF,TGTGCCAGCAGTAGACAGGGAATGGAAGAAAAACTGTTTTTT,TRBD1,TRBJ1-4,14,.,TRBV2
CASSLLVAGRGEQYF,TGTGCCAGCAGCTTATTGGTAGCGGGCAGAGGAGAGCAGTACTTC,TRBD2,TRBJ2-7,15,.,TRBV7-2
CAWSRQRGQPQHF,TGTGCCTGGAGTCGACAGAGAGGACAGCCCCAGCATTTT,.,TRBJ1-5,13,.,TRBV30
CATRGTQGTGELFF,TGTGCCACCAGGGGGACCCAAGGCACCGGGGAGCTGTTTTTT,.,TRBJ2-2,14,.,TRBV24-1
CASSFRGEQYF,TGCGCCAGCAGCTTCCGGGGCGAGCAGTACTTC,.,TRBJ2-7,11,.,TRBV5-1
CSVDGASGYSTDTQYF,TGCAGCGTTGATGGGGCTAGCGGGTATAGCACAGATACGCAGTATTTT,TRBD2,TRBJ2-3,16,.,TRBV29-1
CASSTRSGAGGREKLFF,TGTGCCAGCAGCACCCGCTCGGGCGCAGGGGGACGTGAAAAACTGTTTTTT,TRBD1,TRBJ1-4,17,.,TRBV7-6
CASNLREGEQFF,TGTGCCAGCAACCTTCGGGAGGGCGAGCAGTTCTTC,TRBD2,TRBJ2-1,12,.,TRBV3-1/TRBV3-2
CASSPEGGPGGELFF,TGTGCCAGCTCACCAGAAGGGGGTCCTGGCGGGGAGCTGTTTTTT,.,TRBJ2-2,15,.,TRBV18
CASTGRYSGNTIYF,TGTGCCAGCACGGGGAGATACTCTGGAAACACCATATATTTT,.,TRBJ1-3,14,.,TRBV2
CASSIEGTTYNEQFF,TGTGCCAGTAGTATAGAAGGGACAACCTACAATGAGCAGTTCTTC,.,TRBJ2-1,15,.,TRBV19
CASSFYTGADYEQYF,TGTGCCAGCAGTTTCTATACAGGGGCCGATTACGAGCAGTACTTC,TRBD1,TRBJ2-7,15,.,TRBV27
CASIGTGGTGELFF,TGTGCCAGCATCGGGACGGGGGGCACCGGGGAGCTGTTTTTT,TRBD2,TRBJ2-2,14,.,TRBV13
CASSFPVDEQFF,TGTGCCAGCAGTTTTCCAGTCGATGAGCAGTTCTTC,.,TRBJ2-1,12,.,TRBV28
CASSSGVAYEQYF,TGCGCCAGCAGCTCAGGGGTAGCCTACGAGCAGTACTTC,.,TRBJ2-7,13,.,TRBV5-1
CASSPRTDTQYF,TGTGCCAGCTCACCCCGCACAGATACGCAGTATTTT,.,TRBJ2-3,12,.,TRBV18
CASSSPGTGGAAALDTEAFF,TGCGCCAGCAGCTCCCCTGGGACAGGGGGCGCCGCGGCCCTTGACACTGAAGCTTTCTTT,TRBD1,TRBJ1-1,20,.,TRBV5-1
CASSLGLAADGDTQYF,TGTGCCAGCAGTTTGGGACTAGCGGCAGACGGGGATACGCAGTATTTT,TRBD2,TRBJ2-3,16,.,TRBV27
CSVDTTQPEQYF,TGCAGCGTTGATACTACCCAACCGGAGCAGTATTTT,.,TRBJ2-3,12,.,TRBV29-1
CASSFTGTFYNEQFF,TGTGCCAGCAGCTTTACCGGGACCTTCTACAATGAGCAGTTCTTC,.,TRBJ2-1,15,.,TRBV11-2
CASSLYFSTPEAFF,TGTGCCAGCTCACTCTATTTCTCGACTCCCGAAGCTTTCTTT,.,TRBJ1-1,14,.,TRBV18
CASSLGQARQETQYF,TGTGCCAGCAGCCTCGGACAGGCCAGACAAGAGACCCAGTACTTC,TRBD1,TRBJ2-5,15,.,TRBV5-4
CAISASGADQPQHF,TGTGCCATCAGTGCATCAGGGGCCGATCAGCCCCAGCATTTT,.,TRBJ1-5,14,.,TRBV10-3
CASSQRTGGNTEAFF,TGTGCCAGCAGCCAGAGGACAGGGGGGAACACTGAAGCTTTCTTT,TRBD1,TRBJ1-1,15,once,TRBV3-1/TRBV3-2
CASNDRGSGTDTQYF,TGCGCCAGCAACGACCGCGGGAGCGGCACAGATACGCAGTATTTT,TRBD2,TRBJ2-3,15,.,TRBV5-1
CASSLRVDGYEQYF,TGTGCCAGCAGCTTACGGGTGGACGGCTACGAGCAGTACTTC,.,TRBJ2-7,14,once,TRBV11-2
CASSYGRRNEKLFF,TGTGCCAGCAGTTATGGACGGCGTAATGAAAAACTGTTTTTT,.,TRBJ1-4,14,.,TRBV27
CASTSPPSYEQYF,TGTGCCAGCACCTCCCCCCCGTCATACGAGCAGTACTTC,.,TRBJ2-7,13,once,TRBV28
CATSDRTTGGGLNEQFF,TGTGCCACCAGTGATCGAACCACTGGGGGGGGCCTCAATGAGCAGTTCTTC,.,TRBJ2-1,17,few,TRBV24-1
CASSFTGTVFSEQYF,TGTGCCAGCAGCTTCACCGGGACAGTCTTTTCCGAGCAGTACTTC,TRBD1,TRBJ2-7,15,.,TRBV7-2
CASSLVGQGLGYGYTF,TGTGCCAGCAGCTTGGTGGGACAGGGGCTCGGCTATGGCTACACCTTC,TRBD1,TRBJ1-2,16,.,TRBV5-5
CASSQNTDTQYF,TGCGCCAGCAGCCAAAACACAGATACGCAGTATTTT,.,TRBJ2-3,12,.,TRBV5-1
CSGGGGFNYGYTF,TGCAGCGGCGGAGGGGGATTCAACTATGGCTACACCTTC,.,TRBJ1-2,13,many,TRBV29-1
CASSIGSGRPFNEQFF,TGTGCCAGTAGTATAGGTAGCGGGAGGCCCTTCAATGAGCAGTTCTTC,TRBD2,TRBJ2-1,16,.,TRBV19
CASSVAAGDYEQYF,TGTGCCAGCAGCGTAGCAGCGGGAGACTACGAGCAGTACTTC,TRBD2,TRBJ2-7,14,few,TRBV9
CAIGTGGIDTQYF,TGTGCCATCGGGACAGGGGGGATAGATACGCAGTATTTT,TRBD1,TRBJ2-3,13,.,TRBV6-5
CASRYGNIQYF,TGTGCCAGTAGGTACGGAAACATTCAGTACTTC,.,TRBJ2-4,11,.,TRBV19
CASSLFAGNTIYF,TGTGCCAGCAGCTTATTTGCTGGAAACACCATATATTTT,.,TRBJ1-3,13,.,TRBV11-3
CASSPPGQPQHF,TGTGCCAGCAGTCCCCCCGGCCAGCCCCAGCATTTT,.,TRBJ1-5,12,.,TRBV6-5
CASSAERESNQPQHF,TGTGCCAGCAGTGCGGAGAGAGAGAGCAATCAGCCCCAGCATTTT,.,TRBJ1-5,15,.,TRBV2